A selection of T cell receptor beta chains follows, all from one sample in a study of siplizumab effects on memory and regulatory T cells. Generated by immunoSEQ multiplex PCR, the TCRdb table keeps only in-frame clones and is missing some. The sample has tens of thousands of clones; 88% are singletons. The sample taken for sequencing was Tregs sorted from blood. Receptors were obtained from a human donor in good health. Each CDR3 is given with its conserved first and last residue.

V gene	J gene	CDR3 protein
TRBV7-6	TRBJ2-5	CASSILPTGLRGETQYF
TRBV5-1	TRBJ2-3	CASSLAGGGVTDTQYF
TRBV19	TRBJ2-1	CASSSLARVEQFF
TRBV5-6	TRBJ2-2	CASSLVMAGELFF
TRBV11-3	TRBJ2-7	CASSLLRISYEQYF
TRBV5-1	TRBJ2-2	CASSLGGRLAGELFF
TRBV10-3	TRBJ1-1	CATTGWRTEAFF
TRBV27	TRBJ1-6	CASNKGRHYNSPLHF
TRBV28	TRBJ2-1	CASSSSDRDTKQFF
TRBV18	TRBJ1-2	CASSPRGNYGYTF
TRBV5-4	TRBJ1-2	CASSLPGTGIGGYTF
TRBV7-9	TRBJ1-1	CASSSPGGGAFF
TRBV7-2	TRBJ1-3	CASSLVGPSSGSGNTIYF
TRBV5-4	TRBJ2-1	CASSSSGRADNEQFF
TRBV30	TRBJ1-4	CAWRGTGSLTYEKLFF
TRBV5-1	TRBJ2-5	CASSQTRGRETQYF
TRBV5-6	TRBJ2-7	CASRPQDTHYEQYF
TRBV5-4	TRBJ2-3	CASSRTPGQGADTQYF
TRBV6-5	TRBJ1-4	CASSLGRNEKLFF
TRBV27	TRBJ1-2	CASSSSFGPTVYGYTF
TRBV11-3	TRBJ2-1	CASSLVLAGGPEQFF
TRBV11-3	TRBJ2-7	CASSSPPGGGYYEQYF
TRBV9	TRBJ2-1	CASSVDAGSRSINEQFF
TRBV6-6	TRBJ1-1	CASSYSDTEAFF
TRBV4-3	TRBJ2-1	CASSQGRDRVYNEQFF
TRBV7-9	TRBJ1-2	CASSPRGASGIEGYTF
TRBV18	TRBJ1-2	CASSMADRVPLGYTF
TRBV19	TRBJ1-5	CASSLNGPPNQPQHF
TRBV28	TRBJ1-2	CASTPGGAQKDGYTF
TRBV4-1	TRBJ1-4	CASSQDARVTEKLFF
TRBV4-3	TRBJ2-3	CASSPASGRFTDTQYF
TRBV5-1	TRBJ2-2	CASRMTGGQTGELFF
TRBV5-1	TRBJ2-7	CASSLGGSGGYEQYF
TRBV28	TRBJ1-1	CASSRNGGGKGLF
TRBV4-1	TRBJ1-1	CASSQDLTVIQRGTEAFF